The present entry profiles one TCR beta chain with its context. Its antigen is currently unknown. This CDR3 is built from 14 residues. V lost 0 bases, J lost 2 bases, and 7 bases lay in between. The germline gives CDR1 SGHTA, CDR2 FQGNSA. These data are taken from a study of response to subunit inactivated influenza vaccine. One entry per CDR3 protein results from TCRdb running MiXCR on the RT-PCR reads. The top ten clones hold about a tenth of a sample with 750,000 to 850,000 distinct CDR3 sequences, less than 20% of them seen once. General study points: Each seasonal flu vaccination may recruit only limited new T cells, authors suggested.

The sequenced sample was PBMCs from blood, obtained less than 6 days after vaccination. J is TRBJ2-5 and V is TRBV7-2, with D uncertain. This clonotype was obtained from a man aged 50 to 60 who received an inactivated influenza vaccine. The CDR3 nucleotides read TGTGCCAGCAGCTTAGCGACCTGGCAAGAGACCCAGTACTTC. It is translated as CASSLATWQETQYF.